The rows below give T cell receptor beta chains drawn from one sample of a study of blood T cell repertoires in COVID-19. Profiling relied on immunoSEQ multiplex PCR, and the TCRdb table lists in-frame clones only, not all of them. The sample lists 150,000 to 200,000 clones, about 83% occurring once. The source material was peripheral blood. These receptors originate from a woman of 80 years or more with acute or convalescent COVID-19. CDR3s include the opening cysteine and the closing phenylalanine or tryptophan. A D gene is named only where the DNA matches it firmly. A row's size may be missing; if present it is once, few, many or a size class.

d_call	j_call	v_call	clone_size	cdr3_length	cdr3_aa	cdr3_nt
TRBD1	TRBJ1-2	TRBV27	once	15	CASSLGQGAHYGYTF	TGTGCCAGCAGTTTAGGGCAGGGGGCTCACTATGGCTACACCTTC
NA	TRBJ2-1	TRBV24-1	once	13	CATSDPSGNEQFF	TGTGCCACCAGTGACCCTTCGGGCAATGAGCAGTTCTTC
NA	TRBJ1-2	TRBV7-3	few	13	CASSQRAGYGYTF	TGTGCCAGCAGCCAAAGGGCGGGGTATGGCTACACCTTC
TRBD1	TRBJ2-5	TRBV6-2/TRBV6-3	NA	16	CASSYSGTGDQETQYF	TGTGCCAGCAGTTACTCGGGGACAGGGGATCAAGAGACCCAGTACTTC
TRBD2	TRBJ2-5	TRBV19	NA	15	CASSPSGGRQETQYF	TGTGCCAGTAGCCCGAGCGGGGGACGACAAGAGACCCAGTACTTC
TRBD1	TRBJ2-2	TRBV19	once	17	CASSIRAGGANTGELFF	TGTGCCAGTAGTATTCGGGCAGGGGGCGCGAACACCGGGGAGCTGTTTTTT
TRBD1	TRBJ1-5	TRBV6-6	NA	15	CASSLNRGLWQPQHF	TGTGCCAGCAGTCTGAACAGGGGGCTTTGGCAGCCCCAGCATTTT
NA	TRBJ2-3	TRBV6-5	NA	14	CATARSGGEHTQYF	TGTGCCACCGCGCGGTCGGGCGGGGAGCATACGCAGTATTTT
TRBD1	TRBJ2-5	TRBV5-4	NA	15	CASSSGTGGGETQYF	TGTGCCAGCAGTTCTGGGACAGGGGGCGGAGAGACCCAGTACTTC
NA	TRBJ1-6	TRBV3-1/TRBV3-2	NA	12	CASSQDLSPLHF	TGTGCCAGCAGCCAAGACCTTTCACCCCTCCACTTT
TRBD1	TRBJ1-5	TRBV19	NA	15	CASSIGTGGTQPQHF	TGTGCCAGTAGTATCGGGACAGGGGGCACTCAGCCCCAGCATTTT
TRBD1	TRBJ1-3	TRBV5-1	NA	16	CASSLQTGGAGNTIYF	TGCGCCAGCTCCCTACAAACAGGGGGAGCTGGAAACACCATATATTTT
TRBD1	TRBJ1-3	TRBV7-2	NA	17	CASSTMRTGGAGNTIYF	TGTGCCAGCAGCACGATGCGGACAGGCGGCGCTGGAAACACCATATATTTT
NA	TRBJ1-3	TRBV7-2	NA	15	CASSPPGGDGNTIYF	TGTGCCAGCAGCCCCCCGGGGGGGGACGGAAACACCATATATTTT
NA	TRBJ1-4	TRBV5-1	NA	16	CASSSQPGTTNEKLFF	TGCGCCAGCAGCTCTCAGCCGGGTACAACTAATGAAAAACTGTTTTTT
NA	TRBJ2-5	TRBV7-2	NA	14	CASTPRDSEETQYF	TGTGCCAGCACCCCCCGGGACTCCGAAGAGACCCAGTACTTC
NA	TRBJ2-3	TRBV28	NA	14	CASSPVGRTDTQYF	TGTGCCAGCAGCCCAGTGGGGCGGACAGATACGCAGTATTTT
TRBD2	TRBJ2-1	TRBV27	NA	15	CASTFSTSGYNEQFF	TGTGCCAGCACCTTCTCGACTAGCGGTTACAATGAGCAGTTCTTC
NA	TRBJ1-1	TRBV6-5	NA	12	CASSYGGPEAFF	TGTGCCAGCAGTTACGGGGGCCCTGAAGCTTTCTTT
NA	TRBJ2-5	TRBV5-4	NA	14	CASSRGTPLETQYF	TGTGCCAGCAGCAGAGGGACTCCCTTAGAGACCCAGTACTTC
TRBD2	TRBJ2-1	TRBV27	NA	15	CASSSRLALYNEQFF	TGTGCCAGCAGTAGTCGACTAGCGCTTTACAATGAGCAGTTCTTC
NA	TRBJ2-7	TRBV5-1	NA	15	CASSLVSGGIHEQYF	TGCGCCAGCAGCTTGGTTTCAGGGGGGATCCACGAGCAGTACTTC
TRBD1	TRBJ1-1	TRBV7-6	once	17	CASSLGPGQSISGEAFF	TGTGCCAGCAGCTTAGGGCCGGGACAGAGCATCTCAGGTGAAGCTTTCTTT
NA	TRBJ2-5	TRBV7-2	NA	15	CASSSMDWGEETQYF	TGTGCCAGCAGCTCTATGGACTGGGGGGAAGAGACCCAGTACTTC
NA	TRBJ1-6	TRBV23-1	NA	13	CASSPGNNSPLHF	TGCGCCAGCAGTCCAGGAAATAATTCACCCCTCCACTTT
NA	TRBJ1-4	TRBV7-3	NA	15	CASSSSGGRNEKLFF	TGTGCCAGCAGCTCCTCCGGCGGGAGGAATGAAAAACTGTTTTTT
TRBD1	TRBJ1-2	TRBV5-6	NA	16	CASSLFWDSKGRGYTF	TGTGCCAGCAGCTTGTTTTGGGACAGTAAGGGACGTGGCTACACCTTC
NA	TRBJ1-2	TRBV6-5	NA	14	CASRELGLPAGYTF	TGTGCCAGCAGAGAGCTTGGACTGCCGGCGGGCTACACCTTC
NA	TRBJ1-4	TRBV5-1	NA	14	CASSVQGVGEKLFF	TGCGCCAGCAGCGTACAGGGTGTCGGTGAAAAACTGTTTTTT
NA	TRBJ2-7	TRBV6-2/TRBV6-3	few	14	CASSYWRDDYEQYF	TGTGCCAGCAGTTACTGGCGGGATGACTACGAGCAGTACTTC
NA	TRBJ2-6	TRBV4-3	many	17	CASSTRDSSSGANVLTF	TGCGCCAGCAGCACGCGGGACAGTTCCTCTGGGGCCAACGTCCTGACTTTC
NA	TRBJ2-3	TRBV29-1	NA	20	CSTVVRDFRRPRSSTDTQYF	TGCAGCACAGTTGTGCGGGACTTTAGGAGGCCGAGATCTAGCACAGATACGCAGTATTTT
NA	TRBJ1-1	TRBV7-2	NA	12	CASSLNFAEAFF	TGTGCCAGCAGCTTAAACTTCGCTGAAGCTTTCTTT
NA	TRBJ2-5	TRBV9	NA	15	CASSRLAEGGETQYF	TGTGCCAGCAGCCGACTGGCGGAGGGGGGGGAGACCCAGTACTTC
TRBD1	TRBJ1-4	TRBV19	NA	16	CASSIGTGTGNEKLFF	TGTGCCAGTAGTATAGGGACCGGGACAGGAAATGAAAAACTGTTTTTT
NA	TRBJ2-7	TRBV10-3	NA	14	CAISEFSGEYEQYF	TGTGCCATCAGTGAGTTTAGCGGTGAATACGAGCAGTACTTC
NA	TRBJ2-5	TRBV27	many	15	CASSLEAGRLETQYF	TGTGCCAGCAGTTTAGAGGCAGGGAGGTTGGAGACCCAGTACTTC
NA	TRBJ2-3	TRBV20-1	NA	13	CSASGEITDTQYF	TGCAGTGCTAGTGGCGAAATCACAGATACGCAGTATTTT
TRBD1	TRBJ1-5	TRBV28	NA	15	CASSLPTGGNQPQHF	TGTGCCAGCAGTTTACCAACAGGGGGCAATCAGCCCCAGCATTTT
NA	TRBJ1-2	TRBV2	NA	12	CASSLENYGYTF	TGTGCCAGCAGTTTAGAAAACTATGGCTACACCTTC
NA	TRBJ1-1	TRBV29-1	NA	13	CSVPGVANFEAFF	TGCAGCGTTCCAGGGGTCGCAAATTTTGAAGCTTTCTTT
TRBD2	TRBJ2-3	TRBV2	NA	13	CASSELGLLTQYF	TGTGCCAGCAGTGAATTGGGACTATTAACGCAGTATTTT
TRBD1	TRBJ2-1	TRBV27	NA	15	CASSPYGTGWDEQFF	TGTGCCAGCAGTCCATACGGGACAGGGTGGGATGAGCAGTTCTTC
NA	TRBJ2-3	TRBV4-1	NA	16	CASSPVDFLASDTQYF	TGCGCCAGCAGCCCCGTAGACTTTCTTGCATCAGATACGCAGTATTTT
NA	TRBJ1-1	TRBV18	NA	14	CASSPPYPSTEAFF	TGTGCCAGCTCGCCCCCTTACCCCAGCACTGAAGCTTTCTTT
NA	TRBJ2-7	TRBV19	NA	14	CASAFQAASYEQYF	TGTGCCAGTGCGTTTCAGGCCGCCTCCTACGAGCAGTACTTC
TRBD2	TRBJ2-1	TRBV6-1	NA	14	CASSVAGVLYEQFF	TGTGCCAGCAGTGTAGCGGGAGTTTTGTATGAGCAGTTCTTC
TRBD1	TRBJ1-5	TRBV2	NA	13	CASKDRVNQPQHF	TGTGCCAGCAAGGACAGGGTCAATCAGCCCCAGCATTTT